A selection of T cell receptor beta chains follows, all from one sample in a study of blood T cell repertoires in COVID-19. Repertoires were generated with immunoSEQ multiplex PCR, while TCRdb's copy carries only in-frame clones and drops some. The sample shows some 150,000 clones, approximately 87% of them seen only once. The source material was peripheral blood. Receptors were obtained from an older woman with COVID-19, enrolled during active disease. CDR3s include the opening cysteine and the closing phenylalanine or tryptophan. D genes are given only for firm matches. Some rows mark clone size as missing; the rest say once, few, many or name a class of expanded clone.

V gene	D gene	J gene	clone size	CDR3 DNA	CDR3 protein
TRBV30	-	TRBJ2-7	-	TGTGCCTGGAGACAGGGATTCGGAGGCGAGCAGTACTTC	CAWRQGFGGEQYF
TRBV19	-	TRBJ1-4	once	TGTGCCAGTAGTATCCGCGGGGGCGTACTGTTTTTT	CASSIRGGVLFF
TRBV19	-	TRBJ1-5	once	TGTGCCACGGGGGGTGCAGGTAATCAGCCCCAGCATTTT	CATGGAGNQPQHF
TRBV5-4	TRBD1	TRBJ1-2	-	TGTGCCAGCAGCTTGGACCCCTCGCGGGAGGGGGCAGATGGCTACACCTTC	CASSLDPSREGADGYTF
TRBV29-1	-	TRBJ2-1	-	TGCAGCGTTGAAGTTTTAACTTACAATGAGCAGTTCTTC	CSVEVLTYNEQFF
TRBV18	TRBD2	TRBJ2-1	few	TGTGCCAGCTCACCGGGACTAGCCATAAATGAGCAGTTCTTC	CASSPGLAINEQFF
TRBV15	TRBD2	TRBJ2-1	-	TGTGCCACCAGCAGTGAACTAGCGAGCTCCTACAATGAGCAGTTCTTC	CATSSELASSYNEQFF
TRBV9	-	TRBJ1-3	-	TGTGCCAGCAGCCTCCGGCCAGAGGGAGGAAACACCATATATTTT	CASSLRPEGGNTIYF
TRBV4-2	TRBD1	TRBJ2-7	-	TGTGCCAGCAGCCAGGATGTTGACAGGGCACCCTACGAGCAGTACTTC	CASSQDVDRAPYEQYF
TRBV5-6	-	TRBJ2-3	-	TGTGCCAGCAGCTTCCGGGGACTGAGCCGCACAGATACGCAGTATTTT	CASSFRGLSRTDTQYF